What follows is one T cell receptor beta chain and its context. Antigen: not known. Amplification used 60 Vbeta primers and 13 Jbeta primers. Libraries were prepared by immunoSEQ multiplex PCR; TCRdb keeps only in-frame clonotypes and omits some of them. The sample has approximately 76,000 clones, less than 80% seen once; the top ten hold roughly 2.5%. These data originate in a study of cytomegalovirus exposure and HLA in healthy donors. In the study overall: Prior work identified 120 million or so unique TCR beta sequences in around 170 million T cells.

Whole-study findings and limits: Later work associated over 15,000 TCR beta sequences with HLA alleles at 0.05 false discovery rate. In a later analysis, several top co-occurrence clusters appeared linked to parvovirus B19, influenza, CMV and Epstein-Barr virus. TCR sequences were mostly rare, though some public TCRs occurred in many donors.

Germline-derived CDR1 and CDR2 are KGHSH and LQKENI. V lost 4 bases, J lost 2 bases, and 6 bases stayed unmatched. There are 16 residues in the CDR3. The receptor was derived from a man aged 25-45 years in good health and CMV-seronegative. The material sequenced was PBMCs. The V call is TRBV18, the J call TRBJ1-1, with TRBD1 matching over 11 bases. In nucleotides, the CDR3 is TGTGCCAGCTCACGGGGGACAGGGGGGCGAAACACTGAAGCTTTCTTT. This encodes CASSRGTGGRNTEAFF.